This TCR beta chain comes out of a study of tumor T cells in aggressive B-cell lymphoma. Germline CDR1 SQVTM, CDR2 ANQGSEA. J gave up 2 bases and V 3 bases, and 6 bases lay outside the gene matches. The CDR3 sequence is 15 residues long. Libraries were prepared by immunoSEQ multiplex PCR; TCRdb keeps only in-frame clonotypes and omits some of them. Of 10,000 or so clones listed, 75% to 85% are singletons. The receptor's source is an adult with diffuse large B cell lymphoma. The sequencing sample was made of tumor tissue. The V gene is TRBV29-1, the J gene TRBJ1-2, with 10 positions matching TRBD1. CDR3 coding DNA: TGCAGCGTTGATAGGGGACAGGGGACAAACTATGGCTACACCTTC. This translates into CSVDRGQGTNYGYTF.